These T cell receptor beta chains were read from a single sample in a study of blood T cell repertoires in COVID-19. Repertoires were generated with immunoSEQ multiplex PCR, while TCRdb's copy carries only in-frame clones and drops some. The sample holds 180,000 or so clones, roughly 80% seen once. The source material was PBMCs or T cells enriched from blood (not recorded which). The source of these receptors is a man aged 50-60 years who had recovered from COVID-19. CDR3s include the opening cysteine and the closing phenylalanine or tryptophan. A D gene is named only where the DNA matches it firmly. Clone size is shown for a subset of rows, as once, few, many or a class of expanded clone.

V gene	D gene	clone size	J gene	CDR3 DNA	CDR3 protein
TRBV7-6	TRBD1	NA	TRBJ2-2	TGTGCCAGCAGCTTACGAGGGCAGGGGGCCACCGGGGAGCTGTTTTTT	CASSLRGQGATGELFF
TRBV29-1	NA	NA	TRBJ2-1	TGCAGCGTTGAAGGGGTCAGGGTGTCCTACAATGAGCAGTTCTTC	CSVEGVRVSYNEQFF
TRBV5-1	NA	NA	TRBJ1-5	TGCGCCAGCAGCTTGGACGGGATTAGCAATCAGCCCCAGCATTTT	CASSLDGISNQPQHF
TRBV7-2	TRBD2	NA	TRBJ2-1	TGTGCCAGCAGCTTAGATGGCGGGAGCGATGAGCAGTTCTTC	CASSLDGGSDEQFF
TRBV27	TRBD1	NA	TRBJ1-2	TGTGCCAGCAGTTTCCTCACAGGGGTAAGGGGCTATGGCTACACCTTC	CASSFLTGVRGYGYTF
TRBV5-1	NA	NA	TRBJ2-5	NA	CASSTSTGQETQYF
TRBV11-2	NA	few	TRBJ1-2	TGTGCCAGCAGCCCCTCCCCCGGTGGCTACACCTTC	CASSPSPGGYTF
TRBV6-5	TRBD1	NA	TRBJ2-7	TGTGCCAGCAGTTACCGGGACAGGGACTCCTACGAGCAGTACTTC	CASSYRDRDSYEQYF
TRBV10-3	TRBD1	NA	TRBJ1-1	TGTGCCATCAGAGAGACAGGGGGAATGATAGGAGCTTTCTTT	CAIRETGGMIGAFF
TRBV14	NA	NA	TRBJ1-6	TGTGCCAGCAGCCAAGACCACGGTTATAATTCACCCCTCCACTTT	CASSQDHGYNSPLHF
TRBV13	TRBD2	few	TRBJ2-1	TGTGCCAGCAGCTCGTTAGCGGGAAATGAGCAGTTCTTC	CASSSLAGNEQFF
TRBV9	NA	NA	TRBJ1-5	TGTGCCAGCAGCGTAGGTGACTCCCGGTATCAGCCCCAGCATTTT	CASSVGDSRYQPQHF
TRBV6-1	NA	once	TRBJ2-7	TGTGCCAGCAGTGAGGGCATATCCTACGAGCAGTACTTC	CASSEGISYEQYF
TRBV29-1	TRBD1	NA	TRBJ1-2	TGCAGCGTTGTAAGGACAGGGTCATTAGGCGGCTACACCTTC	CSVVRTGSLGGYTF
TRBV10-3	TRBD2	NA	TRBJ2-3	TGTGCCATCACGGCGGGGGGGGCCACAGATACGCAGTATTTT	CAITAGGATDTQYF
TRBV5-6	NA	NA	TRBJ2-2	TGTGCCAGCAGCTTGCCGGGCTCCGGGGGCGGGGAGCTGTTTTTT	CASSLPGSGGGELFF
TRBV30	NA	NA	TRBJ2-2	TGTGCCTGGAGGCAACAGGGTGCCACCGGGGAGCTGTTTTTT	CAWRQQGATGELFF
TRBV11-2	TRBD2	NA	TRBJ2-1	TGTGCCAGCAGCCTAGTCGGGACGGGGGGGGTCCGCAATGAGCAGTTCTTC	CASSLVGTGGVRNEQFF
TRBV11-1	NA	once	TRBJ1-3	TGTGCCAGCAGCCCGTATGGCGGTGGAAACACCATATATTTT	CASSPYGGGNTIYF
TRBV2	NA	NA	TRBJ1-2	TGTGCCAGCAGTGCACAGGGAAACTATGGCTACACCTTC	CASSAQGNYGYTF
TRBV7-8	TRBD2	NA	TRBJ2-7	TGTGCCAGCAGCCGCGGGGGAGCGGGGGGCTACGAGCAGTACTTC	CASSRGGAGGYEQYF
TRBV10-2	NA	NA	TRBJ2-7	TGCGCCAGCAGTGGCCAGGCCTACGAGCAGTACTTC	CASSGQAYEQYF
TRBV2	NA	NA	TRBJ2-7	TGTGCCAGCAGTGAACAGGGTCCCCCCGGCGAGCAGTACTTC	CASSEQGPPGEQYF
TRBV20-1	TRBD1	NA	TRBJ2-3	TGCAGTGCTAGTCAGGGGGCAGGCACAGATACGCAGTATTTT	CSASQGAGTDTQYF
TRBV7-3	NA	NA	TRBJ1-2	TGTGCCAGCAGCCCCGGTGAGGCAGGGGCTATTGGAGGCTACACCTTC	CASSPGEAGAIGGYTF
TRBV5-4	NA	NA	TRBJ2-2	TGTGCCAGCAGTCTTACAGAAACCGGGGAGCTGTTTTTT	CASSLTETGELFF
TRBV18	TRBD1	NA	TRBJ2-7	TGTGCCAGCTCACAGGCCGGGACAGAACTTTACGAGCAGTACTTC	CASSQAGTELYEQYF
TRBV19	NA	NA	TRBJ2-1	TGTGCCAGTAGGCGGGCTTTGGGTGGGTATGAGCAGTTCTTC	CASRRALGGYEQFF
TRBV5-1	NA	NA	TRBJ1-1	TGCGCCAGCAGCTTGGAACGGCAAGGGGCTAGTGCTTTCTTT	CASSLERQGASAFF
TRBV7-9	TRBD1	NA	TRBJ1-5	TGTGCCAGCAGCTTAGAAGGGGCACAGGGGAAGGCCCAGCATTTT	CASSLEGAQGKAQHF
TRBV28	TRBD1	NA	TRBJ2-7	TGTGCCAGCCGCTACTCCGGGACAGGGAGATACGAGCAGTACTTC	CASRYSGTGRYEQYF
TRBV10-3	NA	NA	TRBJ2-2	TGTGCCATCAGTGAGTCTATATCCACCGGGGAGCTGTTTTTT	CAISESISTGELFF
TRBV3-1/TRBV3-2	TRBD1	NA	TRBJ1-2	TGTGCCAGCAGCCAGTACAGGGGGCTGGGCTACACCTTC	CASSQYRGLGYTF
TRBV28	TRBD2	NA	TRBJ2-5	TGTGCCAGCAATCGACTAGCGGGGTTCTACTTC	CASNRLAGFYF
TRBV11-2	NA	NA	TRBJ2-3	TGTGCCAGCAGCCCCGGGACAACAGATACGCAGTATTTT	CASSPGTTDTQYF
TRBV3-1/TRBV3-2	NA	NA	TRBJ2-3	TGTGCCAGCAGCCCACCACGGAGAGGTAGCACAGATACGCAGTATTTT	CASSPPRRGSTDTQYF
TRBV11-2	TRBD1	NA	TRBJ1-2	TGTGCCAGCAGCTTAGAGCCCACAGGGGGCCAGGGCTACACCTTC	CASSLEPTGGQGYTF
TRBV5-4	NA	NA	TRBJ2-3	TGTGCCAGCAGCTTTGGGACTAGCACAGATACGCAGTATTTT	CASSFGTSTDTQYF
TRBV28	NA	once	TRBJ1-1	TGTGCCTGTTTGGAGGGTGGGGGAAACACTGAAGCTTTCTTT	CACLEGGGNTEAFF
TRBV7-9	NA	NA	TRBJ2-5	TGTGCCAGCAGCCCCTTTAGAGGCAGCCAAGAGACCCAGTACTTC	CASSPFRGSQETQYF